Below, one T cell receptor (beta chain) is given with its context. Its specific antigen is unknown. No per-base quality is available; no much larger clone lies one base away. The library was generated by 5' RACE. Sequenced on an Illumina HiSeq 2500. A second PCR of roughly 6 to 11 cycles was run with a J-beta primer mix and a sample-barcoded 5' primer. Each TCR beta cDNA molecule received a unique molecular identifier from a template-switch 5' adaptor carrying 12 random nucleotides. Each sample yielded at least 2.5 million CDR3-containing paired-end reads. First-strand cDNA was synthesized from all RNA with the Mint cDNA synthesis kit, primed by a TRBC-specific oligonucleotide. All cDNA was treated with uracil-DNA glycosylase and then went through a first 18-cycle PCR with the universal primers M1SS and BC2_uni_R. The paper's processing steps were these. For normalization, 1 million high-quality reads were randomly selected from each sample, with every read carrying a distinct molecular identifier. Reads sharing molecular identifiers were discarded rather than binned into consensus sequences. MiTCR, with a Q25 quality threshold and the strictest error-elimination algorithm, was used for CDR3 identification, clonotype clustering and error correction. A nonparametric unseen species model with Euler transformation was used to estimate a lower bound on total TCR beta diversity. Starting from the raw public reads, TCRdb applied fastp trimming at Q25, assembled clones with MiXCR and retained in-frame beta chains. CDR3 protein duplicates are merged, each entry listing the most common genes and DNA. The V and J calls here are based on TCRdb, not the publication. In all, the sample holds some 1.4 million distinct CDR3 sequences, and approximately 38% of those were seen once. The ten largest clones take up 7.9% of the sample.

Systemically healthy Caucasian individuals from Russia, around 38 in total and aged 6 to 90 years, were included as donors. Roughly 9.5 milliliters of peripheral blood were drawn from each donor into EDTA-treated Vacutainer tubes. Ficoll-Paque density-gradient centrifugation was used to isolate PBMCs, with at least 7 million per sample. Trizol reagent was used to extract total RNA from PBMCs, with at least 6 micrograms per sample. The percentages of naive CD45RAhigh/CD27high T cells were determined by flow cytometry on a PBMC aliquot from every donor. The V end loses 6 bases and the J end loses 4 bases, and a stretch of 7 bases separates them. Reading from cysteine to phenylalanine, the CDR3 counts 11 amino acids. The retained sequence is limited to the CDR3, 33 bases, with the frame set at the first base. For CDR1 and CDR2, the germline V gene lists SNHLY and FYNNEI. The sample is drawn from a study of blood T cells in healthy people across ages (dated by TCRdb to 2013 to 2016). In the study overall: In model experiments, template switching captured roughly one uniquely barcoded TCR beta cDNA molecule for every two T cells. The study measured age-related changes in TCR beta repertoire diversity using deep sequencing normalized with unique cDNA molecular identifiers. The donors were divided into four age groups: young (average around 16 years), middle-aged (about 40), aged (approximately 59) and long-lived (about 90). Donors of different ages were randomly distributed across sequencing lanes to avoid experimental bias. For two donors (one aged 18 to 29 and one aged 80 or older), the study analyzed two additional independent replicas of 1 million unique cDNA reads from the same blood draw. The full study reports these points: Estimates of total diversity based on one million sequenced T cells were considered lower bounds and underestimates. As age increased, observed TCR beta diversity per million T cells dropped in a roughly linear way, and a significant reduction was already evident by age 40. The CMV infection status of donors was not known, potentially confounding age-related changes in expanded clonotypes. Bulk unsorted PBMC profiling prevented conclusive comparison of naive and antigen-experienced compartments. The long-lived group showed more naive CD4+ T cells, fewer expanded clones and increased TCR diversity than the aged group, suggesting age selection. There was a strong correlation between observed TCR beta diversity and the percentage of naive T cells measured by flow cytometry.

The clonotype comes from a woman aged 18-30 years in good health. Rearrangement joined TRBV2 to TRBJ2-7; the D segment cannot be called with confidence. The material sequenced was blood. The CDR3 protein sequence reads: CASRYTYEQYF. In nucleotides, the sequence is TGTGCCAGCAGATACACGTACGAGCAGTACTTC.